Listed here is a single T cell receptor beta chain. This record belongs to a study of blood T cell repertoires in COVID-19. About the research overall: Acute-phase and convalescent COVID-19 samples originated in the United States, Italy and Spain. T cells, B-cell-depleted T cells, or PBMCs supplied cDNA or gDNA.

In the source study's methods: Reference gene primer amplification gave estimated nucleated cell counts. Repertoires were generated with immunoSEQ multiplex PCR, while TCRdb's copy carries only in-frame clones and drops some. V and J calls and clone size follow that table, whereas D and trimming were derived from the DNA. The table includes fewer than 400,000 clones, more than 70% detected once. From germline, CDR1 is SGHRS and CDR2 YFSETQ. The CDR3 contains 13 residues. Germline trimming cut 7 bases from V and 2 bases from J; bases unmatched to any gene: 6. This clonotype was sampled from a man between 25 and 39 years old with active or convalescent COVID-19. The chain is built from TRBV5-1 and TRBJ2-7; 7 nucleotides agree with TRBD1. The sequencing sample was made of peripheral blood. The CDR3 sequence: CASSGTATYEQYF. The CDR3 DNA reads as TGCGCCAGCTCCGGGACAGCAACCTACGAGCAGTACTTC.